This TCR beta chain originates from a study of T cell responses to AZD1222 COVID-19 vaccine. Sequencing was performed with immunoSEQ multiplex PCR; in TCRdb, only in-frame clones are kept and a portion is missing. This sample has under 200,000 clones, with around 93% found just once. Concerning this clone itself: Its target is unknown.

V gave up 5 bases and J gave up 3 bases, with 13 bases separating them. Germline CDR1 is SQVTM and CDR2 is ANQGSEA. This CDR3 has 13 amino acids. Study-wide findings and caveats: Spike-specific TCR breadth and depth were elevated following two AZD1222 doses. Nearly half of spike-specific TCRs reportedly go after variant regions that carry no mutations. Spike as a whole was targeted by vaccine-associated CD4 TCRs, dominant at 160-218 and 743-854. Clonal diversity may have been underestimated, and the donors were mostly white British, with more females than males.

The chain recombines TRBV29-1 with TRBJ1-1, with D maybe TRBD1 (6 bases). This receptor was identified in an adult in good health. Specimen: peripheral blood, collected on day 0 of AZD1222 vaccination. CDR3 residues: CSVRQDWDTEAFF. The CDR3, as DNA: TGCAGCGTTAGACAGGACTGGGACACTGAAGCTTTCTTT.